One and the same sample provided the 27 T cell receptor beta chains below, sequenced in a study of shared clonotypes between healthy human individuals (dated by TCRdb to between 2020 and 2021). To prepare the library, the immunoSEQ multiplex PCR assay was applied. Sourced from immuneACCESS, this table was stored by TCRdb with only in-frame sequences that have V and J called. A share of the clones is absent; for the studies checked, an unresolved V gene accounts for under half, and the remainder has no known explanation. For this sample the table gives about 490,000 clones, of which over 75% were detected only once. Roughly 13% of the sample is held by the ten biggest clonotypes. The sequenced material came from PBMCs. The receptors here all came from a woman in her thirties or forties in good health. Some clones in this sample may be carry-over from other donors' samples.

V gene TRBV6-1 combines with J gene TRBJ2-7, with 10 nucleotides matching TRBD1. CDR3 size: 14 residues. Losses at the gene ends were 5 bases for V and 3 bases for J; bases not matched to a gene: 4. Germline V gene sequence: CDR1 MNHNS, CDR2 SASEGT. CDR3 bases: TGTGCCAGCAGTCCCGGGACAGGGGTCTACGAGCAGTACTTC. It translates to CASSPGTGVYEQYF.

Points on this clone: Given a far larger clone just one base away, this is likely a sequencing read error. This same CDR3 is encoded by further DNA sequences in the sample. V is TRBV6-6 and J is TRBJ2-7, with D unclear. Germline lookup yields CDR1 MNHNY and CDR2 SVGAGI (reference sequence). The CDR3 spans 15 residues. Trimming took 0 bases from V and 4 from J, leaving 13 bases between them. The CDR3 protein is CASSYSSTASYEQYF. In DNA, the CDR3 is TGTGCCAGCAGTTACTCGAGTACAGCCTCATACGAGCAGTACTTC.

V usage is TRBV2 and J usage is TRBJ1-2, with unresolved D. Trimming cost V 3 bases and J 4 bases, with 9 bases left between them. CDR1 and CDR2 from the germline V gene are SNHLY and FYNNEI. This CDR3 region has 13 residues. CDR3: CASSDSEIYGYTF. The CDR3 DNA is TGTGCCAGCAGTGACTCCGAAATCTATGGCTACACCTTC.

This rearrangement joins TRBV9 to TRBJ2-7, with D possibly TRBD2 on 6 matching bases. V was pared by 0 bases and J by 7 bases, with 8 bases between. CDR3 length equals 12 residues. CDR1 is SGDLS, CDR2 YYNGEE, per germline. The CDR3 is CASSVEAGEQYF. The CDR3 nucleotides are TGTGCCAGCAGCGTAGAGGCGGGGGAGCAGTACTTC.

Only one count was recorded for this clone. V usage is TRBV7-2 and J usage is TRBJ1-3; the match to TRBD1 covers 9 bases. The V segment lost 5 bases and the J segment 4 bases; nucleotides outside the gene matches: 6. The CDR3 loop spans 15 amino acids. Germline-derived CDR1 and CDR2 are SGHTA and FQGNSA. CDR3 nucleotides: TGTGCCAGCAGCCAACGGACAGGGGACGGAAACACCATATATTTT. Translated: CASSQRTGDGNTIYF.

The sample holds a few counts of this clone. This sequence joins TRBV7-9 and TRBJ2-5, with D perhaps TRBD2 (7 bases). The length of the CDR3 is 14 residues. V was trimmed by 7 bases and J by 4 bases, leaving 16 bases between them. Germline assignment: CDR1 SEHNR and CDR2 FQNEAQ (reference sequence). CDR3 protein: CASTLSGEGETQYF. CDR3 nucleotide sequence: TGTGCCAGCACCCTGTCAGGGGAGGGAGAGACCCAGTACTTC.

The rearrangement links TRBV19 to TRBJ1-5, with D hard to call. The germline CDR1 and CDR2 sequences are LNHDA and SQIVND (reference sequence). This CDR3 contains 13 residues. V shed 7 bases and J shed 0 bases, with 7 bases lying between them. The CDR3 region has the DNA TGTGCCAGTACCGACACTAGCAATCAGCCCCAGCATTTT. This codes for CASTDTSNQPQHF.

This clone was seen a single time. The chain carries TRBV7-9 and TRBJ2-1, with a weak D call TRBD1 (6 bases). V lost 1 base and J lost 11, with 9 bases in between. The CDR3 totals 12 residues. CDR1 is SEHNR, CDR2 FQNEAQ, per germline (reference sequence). Written as DNA, the CDR3 is TGTGCCAGCAGCTTAGAAGGGGGTAAGCAGTTCTTC. This codes for CASSLEGGKQFF.

The rearrangement joins TRBV29-1 to TRBJ1-2, with TRBD1 as a possible D gene (6 bases). Germline loops: CDR1 SQVTM, CDR2 ANQGSEA. The CDR3 totals 12 residues. V lost 8 bases, J lost 4 bases, and 14 bases lay in between. CDR3 DNA sequence: TGCAGCACTAAGGGGGACGTCTATGGCTACACCTTC. Protein product: CSTKGDVYGYTF.

Concerning this clone itself: This likely stems from a read error, as it lies one base from a far larger clone. The chain joins TRBV28 to TRBJ1-3; 8 bases align to TRBD1. This CDR3 region has 15 residues. Germline CDR1 MDHEN, CDR2 SYDVKM. CDR3 bases: TGTGCCAGCAGCGACAGGGGAATCTCTGTAAACACCATATATTTT. This encodes CASSDRGISVNTIYF.

With regard to this clone: This likely stems from a read error, as it lies one base from a far larger clone. This chain connects TRBV25-1 to TRBJ1-3, with D maybe TRBD1 (5 bases). CDR3 size: 16 residues. From germline, CDR1 is MGHDK and CDR2 SYGVNS. The CDR3 spells CASSEKVGVSGNTMYF. CDR3 in DNA: TGTGCCAGCAGTGAAAAGGTGGGGGTGTCTGGAAACACCATGTATTTT.

Turning to this clone: It is likely a read error: a sequence one base away is far more abundant. The gene calls are TRBV29-1 and TRBJ1-1; perhaps TRBD1 as D (6 bases). Germline CDR1 and CDR2: SQVTM and ANQGSEA. This CDR3 contains 13 residues. The germline V and J ends were trimmed by 4 bases and 6 bases, with 15 bases remaining between them. CDR3 sequence (DNA): TGCAGCGTTGTTAGGACAGAGTGCTCTGAAGCTTTCTTT. Translating it yields CSVVRTECSEAFF.

V gene TRBV7-9 combines with J gene TRBJ2-1, with no clear D. The germline CDR1 and CDR2 sequences are SEHNR and FQNEAQ (reference sequence). Trimming left V 4 bases short and J 10 bases short, with 20 bases between. CDR3 size: 15 residues. CDR3 loop: CASSSSVNSHEEQFF. The CDR3 DNA is TGTGCCAGCAGCTCCAGCGTGAACTCTCATGAAGAGCAGTTCTTC.

With respect to this clone: Without the conserved terminal phenylalanine or tryptophan, this CDR3 likely stems from a read error. The chain employs TRBV25-1 and TRBJ2-3, with TRBD2 matching 10 bases. This CDR3 is 18 amino acids long. Trimming cost V 4 bases and J 1 base; bases outside gene matches: 11. The V gene's germline CDR1 is MGHDK and CDR2 SYGVNS. The CDR3 nucleotides are TGTGCCAGCAGTGTACCAGCGGGAGGGATCTTCGGCACAGATACGCAGTATTCT. Residues: CASSVPAGGIFGTDTQYS.

As concerns this clone: A far larger clone is only one base removed, so a read error is likely. V is TRBV5-4 and J is TRBJ2-2, with D unclear. Germline CDR1 reads SGHNT; CDR2 reads YYREEE (reference sequence). Trimming shortened V by 0 bases and J by 4 bases, and 13 bases separated the two germline ends. CDR3 length: 16 amino acids. CDR3: CASSLDAKRSTGELFF. DNA for the CDR3: TGTGCCAGCAGCTTGGACGCTAAGAGGAGCACCGGGGAGCTGTTTTTT.

This chain uses TRBV18 with TRBJ2-3, with no clear D. Germline V lookup: CDR1 KGHSH, CDR2 LQKENI. Trimming removed 0 bases at V and 6 bases at J, with 7 bases between. The CDR3 covers 13 residues. The CDR3 bases are TGTGCCAGCTCACCACCGTTCCTGGATACGCAGTATTTT. Translated: CASSPPFLDTQYF.

Concerning this clone itself: This same CDR3 is encoded by further DNA sequences in the sample. The chain carries TRBV7-9 and TRBJ1-5, with D perhaps matching TRBD1 (6 bases). The CDR3 consists of 14 residues. V was cut by 1 base and J by 6 bases, with 10 bases left in between. From germline, CDR1 is SEHNR and CDR2 FQNEAQ (reference sequence). The CDR3 spells CASSLGGQTQPQHF. The CDR3 nucleotides are TGTGCCAGCAGCTTAGGAGGACAGACTCAGCCCCAGCATTTT.

This clone was counted many times. The chain couples TRBV6-1 to TRBJ2-7; 12 bases line up with TRBD2. The V and J ends lost 4 bases and 6 bases, in that order; junction bases with no gene match: 7. This CDR3 contains 15 residues. Looked up from germline, CDR1 is MNHNS and CDR2 is SASEGT. CDR3 bases: TGTGCCAGCAGTGCCCGACTAGCGGGAGACGGCGAGCAGTACTTC. Translated, it gives CASSARLAGDGEQYF.

This clone appeared once. The rearrangement joins TRBV6-1 to TRBJ1-1, with 8 bases that match TRBD1. Germline lookup yields CDR1 MNHNS and CDR2 SASEGT. The CDR3 sequence is 14 residues long. The junction had 6 bases not matched to a gene; V was cut back by 6 bases and J by 3 bases. CDR3 DNA: TGTGCCAGCAGCCTCGACAGGGGCTACACTGAAGCTTTCTTT. Encoded protein: CASSLDRGYTEAFF.

As regards this clone: A read error is likely here: a far larger clone is one base away. The V gene is TRBV10-2, the J gene TRBJ1-2, with a weak D call TRBD1 (5 bases). Germline V gene lookup returns CDR1 WSHSY and CDR2 SAAADI. This CDR3 contains 12 residues. Trimming shortened V by 4 bases and J by 6 bases, and 9 bases separated the two germline ends. The CDR3 DNA reads as TGCGCCAGCAGTGGACAGAACAATGGCTACACCTTC. This gives the protein CASSGQNNGYTF.

V is TRBV27 and J is TRBJ2-7; 7 positions match TRBD1. Looked up from germline, CDR1 is MNHEY and CDR2 is SMNVEV (reference sequence). V shed 3 bases, J shed 6 bases, and the junction held 5 bases outside the gene matches. The CDR3 spans 13 residues. This CDR3 is CASSLTGRGEQYF. The CDR3 DNA follows: TGTGCCAGCAGTTTGACAGGGAGAGGCGAGCAGTACTTC.

This clone was seen a handful of times. The rearrangement links TRBV4-2 to TRBJ2-3; 7 bases fit TRBD2. The CDR3 loop spans 15 amino acids. Per germline, CDR1 LGHNA and CDR2 YNFKEQ. Germline trimming cut 5 bases from V and 6 bases from J; bases unmatched to any gene: 11. The CDR3 loop is CASSSELGGTDTQYF. The CDR3 bases are TGTGCCAGCAGCTCAGAACTGGGGGGGACGGATACGCAGTATTTT.

The rearrangement uses TRBV5-1 and TRBJ2-1; D tentatively fits TRBD1 or TRBD2 (5 bases each). Germline assignment: CDR1 SGHRS and CDR2 YFSETQ. The germline V and J ends were trimmed by 3 bases and 3 bases, with 13 bases remaining between them. This CDR3 spans 15 amino acids. The CDR3 protein is CASSSGTQVYNEQFF. The CDR3 DNA is TGCGCCAGCAGCTCCGGGACCCAGGTCTACAATGAGCAGTTCTTC.

The chain links TRBV5-1 to TRBJ2-1; D not resolved. The V gene's germline CDR1 is SGHRS and CDR2 YFSETQ. This CDR3 region has 14 residues. The V gene lost 0 bases and the J gene lost 3 bases, with 7 bases spanning the gap. This CDR3 is CASSLGPDYNEQFF. CDR3 bases: TGCGCCAGCAGCTTGGGACCTGACTACAATGAGCAGTTCTTC.

The chain carries TRBV4-1 and TRBJ1-2; tentatively, D is TRBD1 (5 bases). V lost 2 bases and J 5 bases, leaving 15 bases between the germline ends. The germline V gene has CDR1 MGHRA and CDR2 YSYEKL. This CDR3 is built from 15 residues. The CDR3 region has the DNA TGCGCCAGCAGCCAAACAGGTAAGTCTGGGTATGGCTACACCTTC. Protein product: CASSQTGKSGYGYTF.

To note about this clone: Distinct nucleotide sequences in the sample also encode this CDR3. The chain combines TRBV18 with TRBJ1-1; D perhaps matches TRBD1 (5 bases). This CDR3 has 14 amino acids. Trimming shortened V by 0 bases and J by 5 bases, and 10 bases separated the two germline ends. Germline V CDR1 and CDR2: KGHSH, LQKENI. The CDR3 DNA sequence: TGTGCCAGCTCACCACCCAGGGCTGGAACTGAAGCTTTCTTT. It specifies CASSPPRAGTEAFF.

Comments on this clone: With only one base between it and a far larger clone, this is likely a read error. This chain joins TRBV28 and TRBJ2-7; D is undetermined. V was cut by 3 bases and J by 3 bases, with 9 bases left in between. The CDR3 loop spans 13 amino acids. The germline V gene encodes CDR1 MDHEN and CDR2 SYDVKM. The CDR3 nucleotides are TGTGCCAGCAGTTTGGGGATGGTCTACGAGCAGTACTTC. Amino acid sequence: CASSLGMVYEQYF.